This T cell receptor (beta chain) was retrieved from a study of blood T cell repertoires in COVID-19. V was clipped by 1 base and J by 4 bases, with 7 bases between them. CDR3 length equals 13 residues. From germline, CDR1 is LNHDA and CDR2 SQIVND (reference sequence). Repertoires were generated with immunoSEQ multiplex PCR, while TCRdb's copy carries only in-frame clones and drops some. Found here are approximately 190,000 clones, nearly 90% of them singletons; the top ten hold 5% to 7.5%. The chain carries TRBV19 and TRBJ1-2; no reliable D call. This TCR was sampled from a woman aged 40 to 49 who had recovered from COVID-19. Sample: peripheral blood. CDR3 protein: CASSIGESYGYTF. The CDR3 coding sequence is TGTGCCAGTAGTATAGGAGAAAGCTATGGCTACACCTTC.